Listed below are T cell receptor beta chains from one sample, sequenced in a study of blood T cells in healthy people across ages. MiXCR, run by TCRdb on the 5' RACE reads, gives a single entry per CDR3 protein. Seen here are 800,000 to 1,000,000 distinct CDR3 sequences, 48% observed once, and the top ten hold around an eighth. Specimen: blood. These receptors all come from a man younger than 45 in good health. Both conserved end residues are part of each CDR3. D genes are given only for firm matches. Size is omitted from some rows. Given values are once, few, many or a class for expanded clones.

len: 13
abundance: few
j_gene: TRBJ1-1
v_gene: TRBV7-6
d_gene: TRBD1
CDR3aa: CASSATGRTEAFF
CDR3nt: TGTGCCAGCAGTGCGACAGGGAGGACTGAAGCTTTCTTT

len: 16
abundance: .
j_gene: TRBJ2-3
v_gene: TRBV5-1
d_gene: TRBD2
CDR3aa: CASSLELAGATDTQYF
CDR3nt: TGCGCCAGCAGCTTGGAACTAGCGGGGGCCACAGATACGCAGTATTTT

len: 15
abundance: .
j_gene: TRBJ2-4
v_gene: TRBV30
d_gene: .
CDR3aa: CAWRHSVDSKNIQYF
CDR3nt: TGTGCCTGGAGACACAGCGTCGACTCCAAAAACATTCAGTACTTC

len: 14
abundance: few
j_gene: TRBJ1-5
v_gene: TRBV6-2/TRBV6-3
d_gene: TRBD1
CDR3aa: CASLGQGHNQPQHF
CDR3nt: TGTGCCAGCCTAGGACAGGGTCACAATCAGCCCCAGCATTTT

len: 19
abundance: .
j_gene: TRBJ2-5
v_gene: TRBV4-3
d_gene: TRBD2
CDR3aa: CASSQDNPSGGAKSETQYF
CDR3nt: TGCGCCAGCAGCCAAGATAACCCTAGCGGGGGCGCAAAATCGGAGACCCAGTACTTC

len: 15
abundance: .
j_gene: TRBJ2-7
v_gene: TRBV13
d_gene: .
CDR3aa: CASSLVGVGGYEQYF
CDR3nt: TGTGCCAGCAGCTTAGTAGGCGTCGGGGGCTACGAGCAGTACTTC

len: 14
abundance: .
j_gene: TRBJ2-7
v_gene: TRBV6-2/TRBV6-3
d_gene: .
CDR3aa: CASSLNGQFYEQYF
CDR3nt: TGTGCCAGCAGTTTGAACGGACAGTTCTACGAGCAGTACTTC

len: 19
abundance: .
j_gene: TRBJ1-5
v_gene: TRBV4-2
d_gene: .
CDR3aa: CASSPTAGGGAYSNQPQHF
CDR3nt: TGTGCCAGCAGCCCGACCGCCGGCGGTGGGGCCTATAGCAATCAGCCCCAGCATTTT

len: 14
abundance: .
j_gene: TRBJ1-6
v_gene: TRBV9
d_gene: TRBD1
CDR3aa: CASSQDRAHSPLHF
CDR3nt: TGTGCCAGCAGCCAGGACAGGGCTCATTCACCCCTCCACTTT

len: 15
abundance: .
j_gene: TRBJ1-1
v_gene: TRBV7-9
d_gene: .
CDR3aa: CASSLAVGMNTEAFF
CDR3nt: TGTGCCAGCAGCTTAGCGGTAGGGATGAACACTGAAGCTTTCTTT

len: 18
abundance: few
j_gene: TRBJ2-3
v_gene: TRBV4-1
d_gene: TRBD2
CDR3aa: CASSHASGGPSSTDTQYF
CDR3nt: TGCGCCAGCAGCCATGCTAGCGGGGGCCCCTCCTCCACAGATACGCAGTATTTT

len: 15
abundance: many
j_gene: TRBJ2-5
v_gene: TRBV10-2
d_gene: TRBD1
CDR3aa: CASGSGTGPQETQYF
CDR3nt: TGCGCCAGCGGATCCGGGACAGGCCCACAAGAGACCCAGTACTTC

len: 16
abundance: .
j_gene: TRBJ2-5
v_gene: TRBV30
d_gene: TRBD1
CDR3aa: CAWSKRVGGTQETQYF
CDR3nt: TGTGCCTGGAGTAAAAGAGTAGGGGGCACCCAAGAGACCCAGTACTTC

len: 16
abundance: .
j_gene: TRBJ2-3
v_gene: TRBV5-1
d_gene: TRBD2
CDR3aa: CASSLGTSGGRDTQYF
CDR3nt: TGCGCCAGCAGCTTGGGGACTAGCGGGGGTCGAGATACGCAGTATTTT

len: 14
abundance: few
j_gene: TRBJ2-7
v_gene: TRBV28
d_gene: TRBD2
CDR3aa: CASRYSGGAGEQYF
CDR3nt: TGTGCCAGCAGGTATAGCGGGGGGGCCGGCGAGCAGTACTTC

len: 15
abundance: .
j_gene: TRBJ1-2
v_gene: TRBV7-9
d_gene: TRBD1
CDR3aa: CASRNPTGGWYGYTF
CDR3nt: TGTGCCAGCAGGAACCCGACAGGGGGCTGGTATGGCTACACCTTC

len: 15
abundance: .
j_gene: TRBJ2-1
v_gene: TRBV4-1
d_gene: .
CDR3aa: CASSQALAHNNEQFF
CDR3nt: TGCGCCAGCAGCCAAGCACTAGCCCATAACAATGAGCAGTTCTTC

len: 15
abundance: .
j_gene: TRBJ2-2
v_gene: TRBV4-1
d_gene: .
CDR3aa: CASSQEAGSGGELFF
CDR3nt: TGCGCCAGCAGCCAAGAGGCGGGGTCGGGCGGGGAGCTGTTTTTT

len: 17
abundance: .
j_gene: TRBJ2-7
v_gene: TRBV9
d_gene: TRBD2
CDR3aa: CASSLAGGGVTYNEQYF
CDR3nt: TGTGCCAGCAGCCTCGCCGGGGGAGGGGTTACCTACAATGAGCAGTACTTC

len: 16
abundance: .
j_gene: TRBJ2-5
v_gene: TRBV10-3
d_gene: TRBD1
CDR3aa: CAISGPRQGAQETQYF
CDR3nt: TGTGCCATCAGTGGCCCGAGACAGGGGGCCCAAGAGACCCAGTACTTC

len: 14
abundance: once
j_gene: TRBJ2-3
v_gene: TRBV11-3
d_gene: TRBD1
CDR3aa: CASSWTADRATQYF
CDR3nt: TGTGCCAGCAGCTGGACCGCGGACAGGGCTACGCAGTATTTT

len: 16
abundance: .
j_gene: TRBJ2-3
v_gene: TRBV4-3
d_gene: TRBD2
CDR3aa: CASSQDSGGWSDTQYF
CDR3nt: TGCGCCAGCAGCCAGGATAGCGGGGGGTGGTCAGATACGCAGTATTTT

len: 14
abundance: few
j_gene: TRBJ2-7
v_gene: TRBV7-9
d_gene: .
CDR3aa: CASSFTWPGYEQYF
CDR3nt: TGTGCCAGCAGCTTTACGTGGCCAGGCTACGAGCAGTACTTC

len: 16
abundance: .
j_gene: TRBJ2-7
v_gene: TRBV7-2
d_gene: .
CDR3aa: CASSASLGALSYEQYF
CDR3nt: TGTGCCAGCAGCGCCTCTCTAGGGGCCCTCTCCTACGAGCAGTACTTC

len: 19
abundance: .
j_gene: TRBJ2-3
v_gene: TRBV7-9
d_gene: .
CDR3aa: CASSSRRHGTVFMSDTQYF
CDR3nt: TGTGCCAGCAGCTCCCGGAGACACGGGACGGTCTTCATGTCTGATACGCAGTATTTT

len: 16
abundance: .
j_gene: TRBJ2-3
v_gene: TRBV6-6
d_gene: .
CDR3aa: CASSYSGDLSTDTQYF
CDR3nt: TGTGCCAGCAGTTACTCGGGAGACCTTAGCACAGATACGCAGTATTTT

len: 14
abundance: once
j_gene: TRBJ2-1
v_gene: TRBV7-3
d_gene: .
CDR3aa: CASSPLKTDNEQFF
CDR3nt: TGTGCCAGCAGCCCCCTAAAGACCGACAATGAGCAGTTCTTC

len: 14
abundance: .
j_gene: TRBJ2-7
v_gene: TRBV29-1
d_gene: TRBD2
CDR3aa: CSVEGLAASYEQYF
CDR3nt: TGCAGCGTAGAGGGACTAGCGGCCTCCTACGAGCAGTACTTC

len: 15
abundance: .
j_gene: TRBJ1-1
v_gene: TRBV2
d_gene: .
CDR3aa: CASRPTGQTNTEAFF
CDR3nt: TGTGCCAGCAGGCCTACCGGACAGACTAACACTGAAGCTTTCTTT

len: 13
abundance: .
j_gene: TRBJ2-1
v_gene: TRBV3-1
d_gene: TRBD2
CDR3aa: CASSRFSGGEQFF
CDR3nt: TGTGCCAGCAGCCGATTTAGCGGGGGAGAGCAGTTCTTC

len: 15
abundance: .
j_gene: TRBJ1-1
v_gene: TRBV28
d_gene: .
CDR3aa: CASRPLQGGGTEAFF
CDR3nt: TGTGCCAGCAGACCCCTCCAGGGTGGGGGGACTGAAGCTTTCTTT

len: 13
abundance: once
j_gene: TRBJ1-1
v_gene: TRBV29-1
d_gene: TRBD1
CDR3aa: CSVDQGENTEASF
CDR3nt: TGCAGCGTTGACCAGGGGGAGAACACTGAAGCTTCCTTT

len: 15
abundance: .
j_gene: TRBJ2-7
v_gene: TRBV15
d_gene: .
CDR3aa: CATSRVADPTYEQYF
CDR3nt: TGTGCCACCAGCAGAGTAGCGGATCCTACCTACGAGCAGTACTTC

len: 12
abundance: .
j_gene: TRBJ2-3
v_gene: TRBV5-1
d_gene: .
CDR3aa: CASSLMQDTQYF
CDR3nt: TGCGCCAGCAGCTTGATGCAAGATACGCAGTATTTT

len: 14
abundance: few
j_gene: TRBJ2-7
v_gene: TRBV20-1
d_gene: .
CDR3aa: CSAPLVYTAYEQYF
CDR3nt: TGCAGTGCCCCCCTGGTTTATACCGCCTACGAGCAGTACTTC

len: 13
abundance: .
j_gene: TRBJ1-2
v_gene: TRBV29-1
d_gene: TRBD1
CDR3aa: CSVERTGFSGYTF
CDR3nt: TGCAGCGTCGAACGGACAGGGTTCTCTGGCTACACCTTC

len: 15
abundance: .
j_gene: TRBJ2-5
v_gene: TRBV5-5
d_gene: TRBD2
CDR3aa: CASSLEREGWETQYF
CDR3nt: TGTGCCAGCAGCTTGGAGCGGGAGGGATGGGAGACCCAGTACTTC

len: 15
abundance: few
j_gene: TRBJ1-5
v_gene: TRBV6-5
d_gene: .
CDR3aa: CASSYRGGAGQPQHF
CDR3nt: TGTGCCAGCAGTTACCGGGGGGGCGCGGGGCAGCCCCAGCATTTT

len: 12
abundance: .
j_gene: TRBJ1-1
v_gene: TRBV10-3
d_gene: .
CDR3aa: CAISEVRSEAFF
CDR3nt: TGTGCCATCAGTGAGGTTAGGAGTGAAGCTTTCTTT

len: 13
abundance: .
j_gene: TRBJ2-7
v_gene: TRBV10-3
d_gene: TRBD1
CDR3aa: CAVNGQGLYEQYF
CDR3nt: TGTGCCGTCAACGGACAGGGTTTGTACGAGCAGTACTTC

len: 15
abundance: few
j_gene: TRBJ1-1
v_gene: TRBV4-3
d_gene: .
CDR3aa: CASSQDGGSVTEAFF
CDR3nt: TGCGCCAGCAGCCAAGATGGGGGTTCGGTCACTGAAGCTTTCTTT

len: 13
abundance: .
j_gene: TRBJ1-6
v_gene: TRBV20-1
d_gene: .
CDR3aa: CSAPGVGNEPLHF
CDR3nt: TGCAGTGCCCCCGGCGTAGGGAACGAACCCCTCCACTTT

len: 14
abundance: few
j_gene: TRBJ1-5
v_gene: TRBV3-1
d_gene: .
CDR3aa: CASSQGPGAQPQHF
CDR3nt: TGTGCCAGCAGCCAAGGGCCAGGGGCCCAGCCCCAGCATTTT

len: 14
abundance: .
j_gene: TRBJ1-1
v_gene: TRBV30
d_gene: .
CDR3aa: CAWSGGTGGSEAFF
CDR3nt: TGTGCCTGGAGTGGGGGCACGGGCGGGTCGGAAGCTTTCTTT

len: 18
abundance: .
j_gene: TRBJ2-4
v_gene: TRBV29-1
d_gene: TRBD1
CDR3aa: CSVEDSTGASGILNIQYF
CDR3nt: TGCAGCGTTGAAGATTCCACAGGGGCCTCGGGTATATTAAACATTCAGTACTTC

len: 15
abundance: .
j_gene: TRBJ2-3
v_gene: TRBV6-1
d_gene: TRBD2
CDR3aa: CASSGSGGAKDTQYF
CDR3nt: TGTGCCAGCAGCGGCTCCGGGGGGGCCAAAGATACGCAGTATTTT

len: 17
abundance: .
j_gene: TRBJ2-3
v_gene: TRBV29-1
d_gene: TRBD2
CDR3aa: CSVIGLAGGPFTDTQYF
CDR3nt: TGCAGCGTAATTGGACTAGCGGGGGGTCCTTTCACAGATACGCAGTATTTT

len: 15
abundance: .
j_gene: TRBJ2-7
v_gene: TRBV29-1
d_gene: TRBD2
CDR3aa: CSVDTTGGPGYEQYF
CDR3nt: TGCAGCGTTGATACAACGGGGGGGCCGGGTTACGAGCAGTACTTC

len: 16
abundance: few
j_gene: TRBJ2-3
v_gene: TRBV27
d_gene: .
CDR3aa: CASSLNGQRGSDTQYF
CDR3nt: TGTGCCAGCAGTTTGAACGGACAGCGGGGTTCAGATACGCAGTATTTT